This T cell receptor (beta chain) was observed in a study of tumor-infiltrating lymphocytes in glioblastoma multiforme. Germline trimming cut 11 bases from V and 6 bases from J; bases unmatched to any gene: 9. The CDR3 extends over 15 amino acids. Germline-derived CDR1 and CDR2 are SGHTA and FQGTGA. For this clonotype: Its target is not known.

Overall study findings and caveats: The T cells in this sample were not sorted into functional subsets.

TCRB libraries came from RNA via three nested multiplex PCR rounds. Input was approximately 0.5 ug total RNA, reverse-transcribed with a C-beta primer. Unique molecular identifiers were not described for the libraries. One entry per CDR3 protein, called by TCRdb with MiXCR from the multiplex PCR reads. The data contain some 32,000 distinct CDR3 sequences, approximately 60% of them singletons. Sequenced input: brain tumor tissue. The chain recombines TRBV7-3 with TRBJ2-1; 14 bases fit TRBD2. The origin of this receptor is a male donor with glioblastoma. CDR3 amino acids: CARRLAGGYGNEQFF. CDR3 bases: TGTGCCCGTAGACTAGCGGGAGGGTATGGCAATGAGCAGTTCTTC.